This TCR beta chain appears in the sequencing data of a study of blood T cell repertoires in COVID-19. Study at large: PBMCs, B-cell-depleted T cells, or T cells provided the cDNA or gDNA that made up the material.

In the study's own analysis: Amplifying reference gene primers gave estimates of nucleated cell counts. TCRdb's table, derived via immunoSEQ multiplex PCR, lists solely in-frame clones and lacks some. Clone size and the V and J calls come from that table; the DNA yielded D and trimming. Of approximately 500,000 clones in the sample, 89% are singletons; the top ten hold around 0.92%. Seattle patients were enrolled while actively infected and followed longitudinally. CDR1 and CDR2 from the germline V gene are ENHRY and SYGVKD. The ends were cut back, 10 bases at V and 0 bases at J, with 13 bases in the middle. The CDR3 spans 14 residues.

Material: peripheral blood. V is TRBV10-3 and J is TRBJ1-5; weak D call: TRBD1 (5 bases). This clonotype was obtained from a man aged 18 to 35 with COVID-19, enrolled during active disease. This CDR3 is CATSIDSSNQPQHF. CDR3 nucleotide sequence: TGTGCCACCTCTATTGACAGTAGCAATCAGCCCCAGCATTTT.